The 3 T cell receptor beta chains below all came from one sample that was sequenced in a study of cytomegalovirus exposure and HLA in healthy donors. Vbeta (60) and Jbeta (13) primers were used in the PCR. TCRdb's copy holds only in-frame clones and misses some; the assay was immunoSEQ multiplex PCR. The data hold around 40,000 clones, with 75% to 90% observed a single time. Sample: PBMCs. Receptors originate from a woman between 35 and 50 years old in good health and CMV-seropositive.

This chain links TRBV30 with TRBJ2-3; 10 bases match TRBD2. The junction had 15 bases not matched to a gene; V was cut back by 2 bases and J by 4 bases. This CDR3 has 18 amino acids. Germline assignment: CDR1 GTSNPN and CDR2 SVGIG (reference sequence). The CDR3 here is CAWSFPWDSSGGPDTQYF. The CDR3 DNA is TGTGCCTGGAGTTTCCCCTGGGACTCTAGCGGGGGTCCAGATACGCAGTATTTT.

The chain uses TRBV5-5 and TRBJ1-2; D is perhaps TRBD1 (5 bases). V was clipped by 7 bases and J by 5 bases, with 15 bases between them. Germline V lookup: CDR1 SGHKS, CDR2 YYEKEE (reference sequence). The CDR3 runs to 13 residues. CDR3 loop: CASVPDIYYGYTF. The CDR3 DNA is TGTGCCAGCGTGCCGGACATCTATTATGGCTACACCTTC.

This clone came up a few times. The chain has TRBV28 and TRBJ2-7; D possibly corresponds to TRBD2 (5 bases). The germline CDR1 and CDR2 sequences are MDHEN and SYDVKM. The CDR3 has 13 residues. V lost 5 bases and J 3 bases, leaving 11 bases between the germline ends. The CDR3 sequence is CASSRGGGYEQYF. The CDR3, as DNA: TGTGCCAGCAGTCGCGGCGGAGGCTACGAGCAGTACTTC.